The sample holds a few counts of the clone carrying this T cell receptor (beta chain). The data are from a study of patients and donors after allogeneic stem cell transplantation. TCRdb re-called the RT-PCR reads through MiXCR, storing one row per CDR3 protein. The table has 920,000 or so distinct CDR3 sequences, more than 15% seen once. CDR1 is SGHTA, CDR2 FQGNSA, per germline. V was trimmed by 3 bases and J by 0 bases, leaving 8 bases between them. This CDR3 spans 15 amino acids. This receptor was taken from a human donor who was either an allogeneic HSCT recipient or a stem cell or donor lymphocyte infusion donor (not recorded which). It is not recorded whose cells these are; they may come from a transplant donor. Sequenced material: blood, either unsorted or a sorted T cell fraction (not recorded which). The chain combines TRBV7-2 with TRBJ2-2, with D possibly matching TRBD1 (6 bases). Here the CDR3 reads CASSFDRSNTGELFF. For the CDR3, the DNA is TGTGCCAGCAGCTTTGACAGGTCGAACACCGGGGAGCTGTTTTTT.